Below, one T cell receptor beta chain is given with its context. Its target antigen remains unknown. Per-base qualities were not stored, and no clone one base away is much larger. The source of the sample is a study of identical twins (TCRdb year 2016). For the study in its entirety: To test whether fetal clonotypes persist, the study used deep sequencing on TCR alpha and beta repertoires from monozygotic twins, unrelated adults of various ages, and cord blood. To rule out contamination, the twin experiments were replicated at different times with different library preparation protocols. On the study overall, not on this receptor specifically: The excess sharing between twins in beta out-of-frame sequences was weaker because fewer shared sequences reduced the signal-to-noise ratio. Abundant cord blood beta clonotypes carried fewer insertions; young adult naive repertoires showed a weaker similar trend, while memory repertoires showed none. Recombination models systematically underestimated out-of-frame TCR alpha sharing in monozygotic twins but agreed with sharing between unrelated individuals. Compared with coincidental sharing between unrelated individuals, out-of-frame TCR alpha sequences shared between twins had an excess of sequences with low generation probability. Because the same donors could not be followed over many years, the conclusions depended on cross-sectional statistical analysis. Zero-insertion analyses could be partly confounded by invariant T cells such as MAIT and iNKT, though diverse VJ usage argued against such confounding for most clonotypes.

Preparation of the library involved 5' RACE. The sample was run on an Illumina HiSeq 2000. A universal primer binding site was introduced by template switching, and a unique molecular identifier was present in the final cDNA, enabling accurate counting of TCR cDNA molecules. First-strand cDNA for TCR alpha and beta chains was synthesized from specific primers in the conserved constant-segment region. Each cDNA library was double barcoded, with a SMART-Mk sample barcode plus Illumina barcodes, to control for contamination. TruSeq adapter sequences along with Illumina sample barcodes were introduced in two successive PCR steps. The TCR alpha and beta cDNA libraries were sequenced on the Illumina HiSeq platform using custom primers. The authors processed their data as follows. MiGEC processed the raw reads to extract unique molecular identifiers, while MiXCR was used to determine the CDR3 positions. For each individual, recombination models were inferred using an EM algorithm with the repgenHMM and IGoR tools. Shared clonotypes were analyzed with the tcR package in R, and sharing was normalized by the product of cloneset sizes. To study raw recombination without the effects of thymic and clonal selection, out-of-frame nonproductive sequences were analyzed. TCRdb reworked the public reads: Q25 trimming with fastp, MiXCR clone assembly, productive beta chains retained. Identical CDR3 proteins give one entry, which carries the most common genes and DNA. The V and J calls and clone size are TCRdb's, not the authors'. This sample lists approximately 630,000 distinct CDR3 sequences; 7% to 7.5% were detected once. Of the sample, less than 2% falls within the top ten clones.

Every donor was a healthy Caucasian. Three pairs of female monozygotic twins, all aged 18 to 29 years, were included in the twin cohort. Peripheral blood mononuclear cells were used as the source from which RNA for TCR libraries was isolated. Measured from the cysteine to the phenylalanine, the CDR3 is 18 residues long. Solely the CDR3 DNA is kept, with 54 bases framed from the first base. From V the trimming removes 4 bases and from J it removes 4 bases, while the gene matches leave 12 bases of the junction unaccounted for. Looking up the germline V gene yields CDR1 SGDLS and CDR2 YYNGEE. These sequences were also reported in another study, on yellow fever vaccine responses in identical twins. From the second report: The authors reported that the T cell response to vaccination in identical twins appeared partly convergent and partly personalized. The study precisely tracked vaccine-responding T cell clones in identical twins.

The receptor was isolated from a woman under 30 in good health. The specimen sequenced was PBMCs. The sequence links TRBV9 to TRBJ2-2, and 11 junction bases match TRBD2. The DNA is as follows: TGTGCCAGCAGCCCTAGCATGGGACTAGCGGCATTCACCGGGGAGCTGTTTTTT. Its product reads: CASSPSMGLAAFTGELFF. The reference TRBV9 and TRBJ2-2 proteins fill in what lies around the CDR3, so the full variable domain reads DSGVTQTPKHLITATGQRVTLRCSPRSGDLSVYWYQQSLDQGLQFLIQYYNGEERAKGNILERFSAQQFPDLHSELNLSSLELGDSALYFCASSPSMGLAAFTGELFFGEGSRLTVL.